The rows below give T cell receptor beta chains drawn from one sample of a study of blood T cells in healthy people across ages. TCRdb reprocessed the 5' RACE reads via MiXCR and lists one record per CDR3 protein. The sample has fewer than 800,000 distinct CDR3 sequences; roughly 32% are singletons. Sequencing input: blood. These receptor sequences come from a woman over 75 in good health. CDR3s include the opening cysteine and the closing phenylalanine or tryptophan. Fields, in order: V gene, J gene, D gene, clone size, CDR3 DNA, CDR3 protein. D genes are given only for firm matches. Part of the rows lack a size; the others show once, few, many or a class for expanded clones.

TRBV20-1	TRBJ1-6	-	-	TGCAGTGCTCAAGGGGGGGGAAGGGGTTCACCCCTCCACTTT	CSAQGGGRGSPLHF
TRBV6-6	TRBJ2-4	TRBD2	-	TGTGCCAGCAGTTATCCCGGGGGGGCTAACATTCAGTACTTC	CASSYPGGANIQYF
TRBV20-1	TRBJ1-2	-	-	TGCAGTGCCAGCCGACCGGCAGGGAGCTATGGCTACACCTTC	CSASRPAGSYGYTF
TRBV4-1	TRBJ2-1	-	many	TGCGCCAGCAGCCAATTTTTAGGGGGGGGTCACAATGAGCAGTTCTTC	CASSQFLGGGHNEQFF
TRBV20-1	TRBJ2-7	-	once	TGCAGTGCTAGAATACCCGTCGGGGAGGCCTACAATGAGCAGTACTTC	CSARIPVGEAYNEQYF
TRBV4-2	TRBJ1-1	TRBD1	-	TGTGCCAGCAGCCAAGATCTCGTTACAGGGGGCGCGGACACTGAAGCTTTCTTT	CASSQDLVTGGADTEAFF
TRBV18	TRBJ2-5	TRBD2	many	TGTGCCAGCTCACAGAATAGCGGGAGAGAAGAGACCCAGTACTTC	CASSQNSGREETQYF
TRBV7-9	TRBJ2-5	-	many	TGTGCCAGCTCCAAGGGCGGGTACCAAGAGACCCAGTACTTC	CASSKGGYQETQYF
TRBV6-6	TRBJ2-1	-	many	TGTGCCAGCAGTTACGGTGGCAGAAACAATGAGCAGTTCTTC	CASSYGGRNNEQFF
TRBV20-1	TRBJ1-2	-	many	TGCAGTGCTCCCCTCGGCAGGGCTAACTATGGCTACACCTTC	CSAPLGRANYGYTF
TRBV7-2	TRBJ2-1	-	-	TGTGCCAGCAGCCCCCTTGACTCCACCGAGCAGTTCTTC	CASSPLDSTEQFF
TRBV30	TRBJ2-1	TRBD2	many	TGTGCCTGGACACGGCCAAGCGGGGGGGCCTTCAATGAGCAGTTCTTC	CAWTRPSGGAFNEQFF
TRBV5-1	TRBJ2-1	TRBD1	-	TGCGCCAGCAGCATCAACAGGGGGGATGAGCAGTTCTTC	CASSINRGDEQFF
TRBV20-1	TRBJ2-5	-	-	TGCAGTGCTAGAGATCTGGCAGGAAGCCAAGAGACCCAGTACTTC	CSARDLAGSQETQYF
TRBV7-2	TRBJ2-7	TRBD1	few	TGTGCCAGCACCCTATCCCGGACAGGGCGGGAGCAGTACTTC	CASTLSRTGREQYF
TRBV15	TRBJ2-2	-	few	TGTGCCACCAGCAGAGATCTAAGGGACACTCACACCGGGGAGCTGTTTTTT	CATSRDLRDTHTGELFF
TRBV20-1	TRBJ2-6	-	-	TGCAGTGCTAGAAGGGCTCTCTCTGGGGCCAATGTCCTGACTTTC	CSARRALSGANVLTF
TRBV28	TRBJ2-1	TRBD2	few	TGTGTCAGCAGTCCCCCGGGAGGCAATGAGCAGTTCTTC	CVSSPPGGNEQFF
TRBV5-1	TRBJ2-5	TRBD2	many	TGCGCCAGCAGCTTCCCGGGGGGGCAGGAGACCCAGTACTTC	CASSFPGGQETQYF
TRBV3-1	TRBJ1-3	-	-	TGTGCCAGCAGCCAGGGGGTTAGAAACACCATATATTTT	CASSQGVRNTIYF
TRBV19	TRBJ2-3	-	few	TGTGCCAGTAGTATTGCCGATCGGACGACAGATACGCAGTATTTT	CASSIADRTTDTQYF
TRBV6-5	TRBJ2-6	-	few	TGTGCCAGCAGCCAGGAGGGGGGCTCTGGGGCCAACGTCCTGACTTTC	CASSQEGGSGANVLTF